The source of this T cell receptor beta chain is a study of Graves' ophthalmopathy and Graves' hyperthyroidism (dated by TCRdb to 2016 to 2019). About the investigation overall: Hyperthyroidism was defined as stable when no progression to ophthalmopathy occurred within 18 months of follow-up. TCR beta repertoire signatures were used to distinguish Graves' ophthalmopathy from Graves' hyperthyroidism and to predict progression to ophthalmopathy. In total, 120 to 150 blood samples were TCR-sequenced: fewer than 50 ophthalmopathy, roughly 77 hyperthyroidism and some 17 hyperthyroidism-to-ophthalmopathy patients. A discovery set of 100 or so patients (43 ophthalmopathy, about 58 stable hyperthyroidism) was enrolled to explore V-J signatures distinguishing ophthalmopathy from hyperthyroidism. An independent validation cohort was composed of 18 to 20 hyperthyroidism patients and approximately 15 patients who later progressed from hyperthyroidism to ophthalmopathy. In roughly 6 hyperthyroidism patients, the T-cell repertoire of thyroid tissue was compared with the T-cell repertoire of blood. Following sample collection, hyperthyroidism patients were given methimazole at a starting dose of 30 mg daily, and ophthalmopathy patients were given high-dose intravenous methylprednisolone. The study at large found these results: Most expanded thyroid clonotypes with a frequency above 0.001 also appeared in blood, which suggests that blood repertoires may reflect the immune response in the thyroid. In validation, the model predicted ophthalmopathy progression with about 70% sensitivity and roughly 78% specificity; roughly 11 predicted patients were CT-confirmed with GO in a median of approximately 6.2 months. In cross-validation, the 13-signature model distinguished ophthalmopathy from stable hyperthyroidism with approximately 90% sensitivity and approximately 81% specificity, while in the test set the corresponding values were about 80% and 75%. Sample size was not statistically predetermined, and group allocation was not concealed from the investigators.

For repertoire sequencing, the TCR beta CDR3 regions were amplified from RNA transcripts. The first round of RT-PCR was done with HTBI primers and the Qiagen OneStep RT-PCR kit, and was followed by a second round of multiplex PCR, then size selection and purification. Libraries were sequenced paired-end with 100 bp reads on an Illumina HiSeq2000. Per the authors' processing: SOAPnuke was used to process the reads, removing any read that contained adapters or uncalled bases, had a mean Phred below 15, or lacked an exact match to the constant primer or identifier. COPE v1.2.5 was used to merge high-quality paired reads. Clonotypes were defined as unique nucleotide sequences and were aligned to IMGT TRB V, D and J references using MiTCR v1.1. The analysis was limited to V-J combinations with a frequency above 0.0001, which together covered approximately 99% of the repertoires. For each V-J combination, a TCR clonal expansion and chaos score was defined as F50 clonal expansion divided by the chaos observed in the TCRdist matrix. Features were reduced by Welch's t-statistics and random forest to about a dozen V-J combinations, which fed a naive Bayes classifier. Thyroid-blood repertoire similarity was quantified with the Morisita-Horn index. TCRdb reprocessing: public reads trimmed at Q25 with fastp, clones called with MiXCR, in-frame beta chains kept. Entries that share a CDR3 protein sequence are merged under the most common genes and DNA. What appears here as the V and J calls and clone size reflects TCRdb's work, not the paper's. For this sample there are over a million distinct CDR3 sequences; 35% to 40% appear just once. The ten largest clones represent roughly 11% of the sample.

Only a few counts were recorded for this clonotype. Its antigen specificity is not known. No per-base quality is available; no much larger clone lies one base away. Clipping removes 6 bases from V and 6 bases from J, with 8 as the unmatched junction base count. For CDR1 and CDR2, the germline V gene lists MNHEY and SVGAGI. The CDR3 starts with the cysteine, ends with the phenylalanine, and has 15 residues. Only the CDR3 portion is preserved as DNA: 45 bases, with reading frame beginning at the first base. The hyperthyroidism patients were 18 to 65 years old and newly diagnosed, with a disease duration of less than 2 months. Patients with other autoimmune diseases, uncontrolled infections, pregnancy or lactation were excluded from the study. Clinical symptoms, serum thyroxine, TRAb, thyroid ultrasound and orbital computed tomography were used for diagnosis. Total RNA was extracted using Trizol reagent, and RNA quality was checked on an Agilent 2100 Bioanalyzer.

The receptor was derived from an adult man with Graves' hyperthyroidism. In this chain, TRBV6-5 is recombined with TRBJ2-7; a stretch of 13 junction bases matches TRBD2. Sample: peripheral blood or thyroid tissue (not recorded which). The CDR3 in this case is CASRTSGRAAPEQYF. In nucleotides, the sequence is TGTGCCAGCAGAACTAGCGGGAGGGCCGCCCCCGAGCAGTACTTC.